The subject of this entry is one T cell receptor (beta chain). These data come from a study of blood T cell repertoires in COVID-19. Germline assignment: CDR1 MNHEY and CDR2 SVGAGI. This CDR3 has 11 amino acids. The junction had 5 bases not matched to a gene; V was cut back by 6 bases and J by 12 bases. TCRdb's copy holds only in-frame clones and misses some; the assay was immunoSEQ multiplex PCR. The sample shows 300,000 or so clones, approximately 90% of them seen only once. The sequenced sample consisted of peripheral blood. V is TRBV6-5 and J is TRBJ1-5; 7 nucleotides line up with TRBD1. This clonotype was obtained from a woman in her twenties or thirties with COVID-19, enrolled during active disease. The CDR3 loop is CASSSQGVQHF. The CDR3 nucleotides are TGTGCCAGCAGCTCCCAGGGGGTCCAGCATTTT.